This is a list of T cell receptor beta chains from one sample in a study of T-cell reconstitution after alpha-beta-depleted transplantation in children. MiXCR was run by TCRdb on the PCR reads, yielding one entry per CDR3 protein. The sample consists of about 270,000 distinct CDR3 sequences, 9.9% of them appearing once. Specimen: PBMCs from the stem cell graft donor, collected from the stem cell graft. These receptors all come from a human donor who donated a stem cell graft to a child with SCID. Both conserved end residues are part of each CDR3. A D gene is named only where the DNA matches it firmly. The size entry is marked missing in some rows and otherwise reads once, few, many or a size class.

v_gene: TRBV2; d_gene: TRBD2; abundance: few; j_gene: TRBJ2-1; CDR3aa: CASRLAGVYNEQFF; CDR3nt: TGTGCCAGCAGACTAGCGGGGGTCTACAATGAGCAGTTCTTC
v_gene: TRBV2; d_gene: -; abundance: -; j_gene: TRBJ2-2; CDR3aa: CASSETGPTGELFF; CDR3nt: TGTGCCAGCAGCGAAACAGGGCCCACCGGGGAGCTGTTTTTT
v_gene: TRBV10-2; d_gene: -; abundance: few; j_gene: TRBJ2-2; CDR3aa: CASSEQNTGELFF; CDR3nt: TGCGCCAGCAGTGAACAGAACACCGGGGAGCTGTTTTTT
v_gene: TRBV7-2; d_gene: -; abundance: -; j_gene: TRBJ2-1; CDR3aa: CASSLAVGGPRNEQFF; CDR3nt: TGTGCCAGCAGCTTAGCAGTCGGTGGCCCTAGGAATGAGCAGTTCTTC
v_gene: TRBV3-1; d_gene: -; abundance: many; j_gene: TRBJ2-1; CDR3aa: CASSQELATYNEQFF; CDR3nt: TGTGCCAGCAGCCAAGAGCTGGCAACCTACAATGAGCAGTTCTTC
v_gene: TRBV7-9; d_gene: TRBD2; abundance: many; j_gene: TRBJ2-1; CDR3aa: CASSLTSGGELGNEQFF; CDR3nt: TGTGCCAGCAGCTTAACTAGCGGGGGAGAACTCGGGAATGAGCAGTTCTTC
v_gene: TRBV27; d_gene: -; abundance: medium-sized; j_gene: TRBJ2-3; CDR3aa: CASSWDSVDTQYF; CDR3nt: TGTGCCAGCAGTTGGGACTCAGTGGATACGCAGTATTTT
v_gene: TRBV27; d_gene: -; abundance: few; j_gene: TRBJ2-6; CDR3aa: CASSFIGGAGANVLTF; CDR3nt: TGTGCCAGCAGTTTTATAGGGGGGGCTGGGGCCAACGTCCTGACTTTC
v_gene: TRBV12-3/TRBV12-4; d_gene: -; abundance: -; j_gene: TRBJ2-7; CDR3aa: CASTSAGEQYF; CDR3nt: TGTGCCAGCACCTCGGCGGGCGAGCAGTACTTC
v_gene: TRBV3-1; d_gene: TRBD1; abundance: many; j_gene: TRBJ1-5; CDR3aa: CASSLNRGSSQPQHF; CDR3nt: TGTGCCAGCAGCCTAAACAGGGGCTCCAGTCAGCCCCAGCATTTT
v_gene: TRBV2; d_gene: -; abundance: -; j_gene: TRBJ2-7; CDR3aa: CASRPTGLSGEQYF; CDR3nt: TGTGCCAGCAGACCGACAGGCTTGAGCGGCGAGCAGTACTTC
v_gene: TRBV5-6; d_gene: TRBD2; abundance: -; j_gene: TRBJ2-1; CDR3aa: CASSILAGGAYEQFF; CDR3nt: TGTGCCAGCAGCATACTAGCGGGGGGGGCCTATGAGCAGTTCTTC
v_gene: TRBV11-2; d_gene: TRBD1; abundance: few; j_gene: TRBJ2-5; CDR3aa: CASSLWAGTVQETQYF; CDR3nt: TGTGCCAGCAGCTTATGGGCTGGGACAGTCCAAGAGACCCAGTACTTC
v_gene: TRBV9; d_gene: -; abundance: -; j_gene: TRBJ1-2; CDR3aa: CASSARQNYGYTF; CDR3nt: TGTGCCAGCAGCGCCCGACAGAACTATGGCTACACCTTC
v_gene: TRBV20-1; d_gene: -; abundance: -; j_gene: TRBJ1-2; CDR3aa: CSARERSGTPYGYTF; CDR3nt: TGCAGTGCTAGAGAGAGATCCGGGACACCTTATGGCTACACCTTC
v_gene: TRBV29-1; d_gene: -; abundance: few; j_gene: TRBJ1-2; CDR3aa: CSVSSGALDYGYTF; CDR3nt: TGCAGCGTTTCGTCGGGGGCTCTTGACTATGGCTACACCTTC
v_gene: TRBV5-1; d_gene: TRBD1; abundance: few; j_gene: TRBJ2-7; CDR3aa: CASSPDRGIFEQYF; CDR3nt: TGCGCCAGCAGTCCCGACAGGGGTATTTTCGAGCAGTACTTC
v_gene: TRBV29-1; d_gene: -; abundance: few; j_gene: TRBJ1-2; CDR3aa: CSAGTSYGYTF; CDR3nt: TGCAGCGCCGGGACATCATATGGCTACACCTTC
v_gene: TRBV12-3/TRBV12-4; d_gene: -; abundance: -; j_gene: TRBJ1-2; CDR3aa: CASSLFETGNYGYTF; CDR3nt: TGTGCCAGCAGTTTATTTGAGACAGGAAACTATGGCTACACCTTC
v_gene: TRBV10-3; d_gene: -; abundance: -; j_gene: TRBJ1-2; CDR3aa: CAISERDTSNYGYTF; CDR3nt: TGTGCCATCAGCGAAAGGGACACATCTAACTATGGCTACACCTTC
v_gene: TRBV6-1; d_gene: TRBD1; abundance: many; j_gene: TRBJ2-3; CDR3aa: CASRMTGIYADTQYF; CDR3nt: TGTGCCAGCAGGATGACAGGGATTTACGCAGATACGCAGTATTTT
v_gene: TRBV2; d_gene: -; abundance: -; j_gene: TRBJ1-2; CDR3aa: CASSMAQGFGYTF; CDR3nt: TGTGCCAGCAGCATGGCACAGGGCTTCGGCTACACCTTC
v_gene: TRBV10-3; d_gene: -; abundance: -; j_gene: TRBJ2-7; CDR3aa: CASRDIYEQYF; CDR3nt: TGTGCCTCCCGGGACATCTACGAGCAGTACTTC
v_gene: TRBV7-9; d_gene: TRBD1; abundance: few; j_gene: TRBJ2-5; CDR3aa: CASSTGQAALETQYF; CDR3nt: TGTGCCAGCAGCACTGGACAGGCCGCCTTAGAGACCCAGTACTTC
v_gene: TRBV7-2; d_gene: TRBD2; abundance: many; j_gene: TRBJ2-1; CDR3aa: CASSLEGLAYNEQFF; CDR3nt: TGTGCCAGCAGCTTAGAGGGACTAGCCTACAATGAGCAGTTCTTC
v_gene: TRBV18; d_gene: -; abundance: few; j_gene: TRBJ1-5; CDR3aa: CASSSQGAGNQPQHF; CDR3nt: TGTGCCAGCTCATCTCAGGGTGCGGGCAATCAGCCCCAGCATTTT
v_gene: TRBV18; d_gene: TRBD1; abundance: -; j_gene: TRBJ1-1; CDR3aa: CASSVQGDFISTEAFF; CDR3nt: TGTGCCAGCTCTGTCCAGGGGGATTTTATAAGCACTGAAGCTTTCTTT
v_gene: TRBV4-2; d_gene: TRBD2; abundance: -; j_gene: TRBJ2-3; CDR3aa: CASSQASGGATTSTDTQYF; CDR3nt: TGTGCCAGCAGCCAAGCCAGCGGGGGGGCCACCACCAGCACAGATACGCAGTATTTT
v_gene: TRBV12-3/TRBV12-4; d_gene: -; abundance: many; j_gene: TRBJ1-5; CDR3aa: CASSFTESNQPQHF; CDR3nt: TGTGCCAGCAGTTTCACAGAAAGCAATCAGCCCCAGCATTTT
v_gene: TRBV29-1; d_gene: -; abundance: few; j_gene: TRBJ2-2; CDR3aa: CSAPGLSNTGELFF; CDR3nt: TGCAGCGCTCCTGGACTTTCGAACACCGGGGAGCTGTTTTTT
v_gene: TRBV3-1; d_gene: -; abundance: -; j_gene: TRBJ1-2; CDR3aa: CASSQEQGGYGYTF; CDR3nt: TGTGCCAGCAGCCAAGAACAGGGCGGCTATGGCTACACCTTC
v_gene: TRBV5-1; d_gene: -; abundance: -; j_gene: TRBJ2-7; CDR3aa: CASSLAQGGYEQYF; CDR3nt: TGCGCCAGCAGCTTGGCACAGGGAGGATACGAGCAGTACTTC
v_gene: TRBV7-3; d_gene: TRBD2; abundance: -; j_gene: TRBJ2-1; CDR3aa: CASSLTLRASGGHEQFF; CDR3nt: TGTGCCAGCAGCTTAACGCTAAGAGCTAGCGGGGGCCATGAGCAGTTCTTC
v_gene: TRBV12-3/TRBV12-4; d_gene: -; abundance: -; j_gene: TRBJ2-7; CDR3aa: CASSLAMGEQYF; CDR3nt: TGTGCCAGCAGCTTAGCTATGGGGGAGCAGTACTTC
v_gene: TRBV9; d_gene: TRBD2; abundance: -; j_gene: TRBJ2-3; CDR3aa: CASSAVTASGGKDTQYF; CDR3nt: TGTGCCAGCAGCGCGGTTACGGCTAGCGGGGGAAAAGATACGCAGTATTTT
v_gene: TRBV5-1; d_gene: TRBD1; abundance: few; j_gene: TRBJ1-1; CDR3aa: CASSLATGGRGTEAFF; CDR3nt: TGCGCCAGCAGCTTGGCGACAGGGGGCAGGGGAACTGAAGCTTTCTTT
v_gene: TRBV5-1; d_gene: -; abundance: -; j_gene: TRBJ2-5; CDR3aa: CASSFQDTVQETQYF; CDR3nt: TGCGCCAGCAGCTTCCAGGACACAGTACAAGAGACCCAGTACTTC
v_gene: TRBV4-2; d_gene: TRBD1; abundance: few; j_gene: TRBJ2-7; CDR3aa: CASSQDPGQGNEQYF; CDR3nt: TGTGCCAGCAGCCAAGATCCGGGACAGGGCAACGAGCAGTACTTC
v_gene: TRBV29-1; d_gene: TRBD2; abundance: many; j_gene: TRBJ2-7; CDR3aa: CSVARTSFLDEQYF; CDR3nt: TGCAGCGTTGCAAGGACTAGCTTTTTGGACGAGCAGTACTTC
v_gene: TRBV7-9; d_gene: TRBD1; abundance: -; j_gene: TRBJ2-3; CDR3aa: CASSQGEFDTQYF; CDR3nt: TGTGCCAGCAGCCAGGGGGAGTTCGATACGCAGTATTTT
v_gene: TRBV7-2; d_gene: -; abundance: many; j_gene: TRBJ2-7; CDR3aa: CASSSIFWGSNYEQYF; CDR3nt: TGTGCCAGCAGCTCCATTTTCTGGGGGTCTAACTACGAGCAGTACTTC
v_gene: TRBV25-1; d_gene: -; abundance: -; j_gene: TRBJ2-3; CDR3aa: CASTGVSTDTQYF; CDR3nt: TGTGCCAGCACCGGAGTTAGCACAGATACGCAGTATTTT
v_gene: TRBV6-5; d_gene: -; abundance: -; j_gene: TRBJ2-1; CDR3aa: CASSYSRQGGDEQFF; CDR3nt: TGTGCCAGCAGTTACTCTCGGCAAGGCGGCGATGAGCAGTTCTTC